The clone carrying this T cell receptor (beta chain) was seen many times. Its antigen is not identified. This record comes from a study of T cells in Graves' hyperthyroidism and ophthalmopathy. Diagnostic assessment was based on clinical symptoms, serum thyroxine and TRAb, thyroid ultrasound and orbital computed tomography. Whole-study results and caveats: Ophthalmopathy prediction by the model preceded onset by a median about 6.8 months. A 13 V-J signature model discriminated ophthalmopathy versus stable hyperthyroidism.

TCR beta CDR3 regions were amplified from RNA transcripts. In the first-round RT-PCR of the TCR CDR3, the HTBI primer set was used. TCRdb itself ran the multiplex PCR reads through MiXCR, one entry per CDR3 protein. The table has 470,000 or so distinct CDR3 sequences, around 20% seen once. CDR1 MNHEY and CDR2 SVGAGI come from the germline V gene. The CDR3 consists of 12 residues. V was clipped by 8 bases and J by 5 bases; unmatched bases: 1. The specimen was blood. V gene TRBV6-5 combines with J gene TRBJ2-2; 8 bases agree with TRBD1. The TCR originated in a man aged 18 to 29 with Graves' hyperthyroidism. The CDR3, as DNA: TGTGCCAGCTACAGGGGGACCGGGGAGCTGTTTTTT. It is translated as CASYRGTGELFF.